This T cell receptor beta chain was captured in a study of post-analysis software for immune sequencing data (dated by TCRdb to the mid-2010s). Broadly, across the study: Relapsing-remitting, secondary progressive and progressive-relapsing multiple sclerosis were recorded as disease courses, and subtype annotation was lacking for some patients. A subset of samples was prepared in parallel using single-end sample barcoding, then pooled and co-amplified after Illumina adapter ligation. Patient repertoires were compared against roughly 10 previously published healthy control repertoires from donors aged about 6 to 28 years. What the research found in general, with its limitations: Patients showed significantly higher frequencies than controls for roughly 5 TRBV segments, among them TRBV5-6, TRBV5-1 and TRBV20-1. Direct clustering with F measure revealed strong co-clustering of samples prepared in the same batch, which led to a batch-effect correction. Normalized Chao1 diversity was significantly lower in multiple sclerosis patients than controls, suggesting substantial peripheral T-cell clonal expansion. The control group was slightly older than the multiple sclerosis patient group.

As regards this clonotype: Its antigen target is currently unknown. Base quality data are lacking; no much larger clone is found one base away.

The library was generated by PCR. Sequencing was carried out with an Illumina HiSeq 2500. To reduce PCR and sequencing biases, unique molecular identifiers were incorporated into the TCR beta cDNA libraries. Some 500,000 cDNA molecules were obtained for every 1 to 10 million input T cells, so each molecule roughly corresponded to one T cell. Patient libraries were prepared and sequenced with the same protocol used for the earlier healthy control dataset. Samples belonging to the same batch were prepared together, multiplexed and sequenced on a shared HiSeq lane. Regarding the original processing steps: Raw barcoded reads were processed with MIGEC, and single-read molecular identifier groups were discarded before consensus assembly and CDR3 extraction. Clonotype tables were post-analysed with VDJtools, normalizing diversity by down-sampling all datasets to the smallest sample size. Repertoire overlap clustering matched CDR3 amino acid but not nucleotide sequences to correct batch-related cross-sample contamination. TCRdb reprocessing: public reads trimmed at Q25 with fastp, clones called with MiXCR, in-frame beta chains kept. Each entry is one CDR3 protein sequence, shown with its most common DNA and genes. The V and J calls were determined by TCRdb, not by the authors. In all, the sample holds roughly 670,000 distinct CDR3 sequences, and roughly three fifths of those were seen once. The ten biggest clones cover 10% to 12% of the sample.

TCR beta repertoires were profiled from peripheral blood of about a dozen young patients with multiple sclerosis to demonstrate the VDJtools post-analysis software. The multiple sclerosis patients were children and adolescents between about 6 and 16 years of age. Unmatched junction bases come to 17, with V trimmed by 5 bases and J by 7 bases. The CDR3 sequence holds 16 residues, the cysteine and phenylalanine included. The kept DNA is CDR3 alone, 48 bases in frame from the first base. The germline V gene (reference sequence) supplies CDR1 MNHNY and CDR2 SVGAGI. The rearranged segments are TRBV6-6 and TRBJ2-7, with 7 bases in between that match TRBD2. The clonotype was recovered from a girl aged 2 to 9 with multiple sclerosis. Sequenced: blood. The CDR3 is CASSGYGTAPRGEQYF. The nucleotides are TGTGCCAGCAGTGGCTACGGAACAGCCCCGCGGGGGGAGCAGTACTTC.